This TCR beta chain was captured in a study of shared clonotypes between healthy human individuals. Study-level points and caveats: The four-donor shared clonotypes exceeded non-shared clonotypes in generation probability, with non-shared ones scoring lower.

Comments on this clone: Its antigen remains unknown.

In germline, CDR1 is SGHRS, CDR2 YFSETQ. V lost 4 bases, J lost 2 bases, and 17 bases lay in between. The CDR3 consists of 16 residues. Only CD45RO-negative cells positively selected for CCR7 counted as naive CD8 cells, so terminally differentiated effector memory CD45RA+ cells were excluded. Assay execution took place at the deep level. Each sorted subset replicate got 200 ng genomic DNA, 30,000 or so genomes. Assay: immunoSEQ multiplex PCR; the TCRdb copy retains only in-frame clones and omits some. The sample has 2 million to 2.5 million clones, about 93% seen once. Sequenced sample: naive CD8+ T cells from PBMCs. The clonotype originates from a man aged 18 to 30 in good health. Some clones in this sample may be carry-over from other donors' samples. This chain connects TRBV5-1 to TRBJ2-3; tentative D call: TRBD2 (6 bases). Written as DNA, the CDR3 is TGCGCCAGCAGCGTCAGACAAGGGCGGGACACAGATACGCAGTATTTT. Translating it yields CASSVRQGRDTDTQYF. Full variable domain (rest looked up from reference TRBV5-1 and TRBJ2-3): KAGVTQTPRYLIKTRGQQVTLSCSPISGHRSVSWYQQTPGQGLQFLFEYFSETQRNKGNFPGRFSGRQFSNSRSEMNVSTLELGDSALYLCASSVRQGRDTDTQYFGPGTRLTVL.